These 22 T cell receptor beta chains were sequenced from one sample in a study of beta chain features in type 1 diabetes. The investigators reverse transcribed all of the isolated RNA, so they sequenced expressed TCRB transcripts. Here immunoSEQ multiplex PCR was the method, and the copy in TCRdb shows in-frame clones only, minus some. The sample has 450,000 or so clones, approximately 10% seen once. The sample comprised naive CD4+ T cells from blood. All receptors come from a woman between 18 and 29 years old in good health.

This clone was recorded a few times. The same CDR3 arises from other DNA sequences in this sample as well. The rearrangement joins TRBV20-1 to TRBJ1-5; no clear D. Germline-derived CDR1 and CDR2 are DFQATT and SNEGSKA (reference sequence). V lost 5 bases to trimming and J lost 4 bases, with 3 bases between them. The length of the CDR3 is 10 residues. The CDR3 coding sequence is TGCAGTGCTGGAAATCAGCCCCAGCATTTT. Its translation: CSAGNQPQHF.

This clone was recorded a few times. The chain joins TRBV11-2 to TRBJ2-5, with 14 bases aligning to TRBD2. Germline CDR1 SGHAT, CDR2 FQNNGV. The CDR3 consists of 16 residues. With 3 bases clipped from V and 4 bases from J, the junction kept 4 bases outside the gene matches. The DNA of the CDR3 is TGTGCCAGCAGCTTCGGGACTAGCGGGAGTGGAGAGACCCAGTACTTC. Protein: CASSFGTSGSGETQYF.

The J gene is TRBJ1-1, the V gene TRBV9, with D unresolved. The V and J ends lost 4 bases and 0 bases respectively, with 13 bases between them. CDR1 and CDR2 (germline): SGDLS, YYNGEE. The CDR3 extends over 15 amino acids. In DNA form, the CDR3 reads TGTGCCAGCAGCCTCGGACGGCGCATGAACACTGAAGCTTTCTTT. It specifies CASSLGRRMNTEAFF.

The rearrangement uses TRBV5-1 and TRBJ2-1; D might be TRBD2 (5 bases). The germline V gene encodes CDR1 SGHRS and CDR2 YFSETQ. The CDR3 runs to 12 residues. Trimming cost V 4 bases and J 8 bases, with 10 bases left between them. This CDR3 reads CASSRETDEQFF. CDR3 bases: TGCGCCAGCAGCAGGGAGACCGATGAGCAGTTCTTC.

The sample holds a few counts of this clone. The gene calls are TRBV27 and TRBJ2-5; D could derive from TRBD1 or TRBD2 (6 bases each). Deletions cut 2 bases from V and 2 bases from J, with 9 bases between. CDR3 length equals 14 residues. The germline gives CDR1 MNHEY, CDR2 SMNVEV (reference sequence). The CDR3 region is CASSLRGTQETQYF. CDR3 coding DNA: TGTGCCAGCAGTTTAAGGGGGACTCAAGAGACCCAGTACTTC.

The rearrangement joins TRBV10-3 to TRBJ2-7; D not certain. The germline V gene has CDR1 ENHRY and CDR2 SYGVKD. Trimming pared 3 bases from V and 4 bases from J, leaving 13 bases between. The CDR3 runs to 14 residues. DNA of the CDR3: TGTGCCATCAGTGATCAAGGCAGGAGTTACGAGCAGTACGTC. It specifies CAISDQGRSYEQYV.

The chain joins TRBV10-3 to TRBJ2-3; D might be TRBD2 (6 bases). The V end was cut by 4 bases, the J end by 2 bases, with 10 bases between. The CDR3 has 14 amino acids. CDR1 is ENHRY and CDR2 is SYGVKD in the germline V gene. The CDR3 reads CAISGRRDTDTQYF. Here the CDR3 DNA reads TGTGCCATCAGTGGACGGAGGGACACAGATACGCAGTATTTT.

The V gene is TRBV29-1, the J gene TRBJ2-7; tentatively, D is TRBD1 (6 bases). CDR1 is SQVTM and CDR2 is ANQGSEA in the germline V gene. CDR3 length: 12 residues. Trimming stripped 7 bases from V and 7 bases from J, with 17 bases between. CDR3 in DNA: TGCAGCGGTGAGGACAGTCTGGGGGAGCAGTACGTC. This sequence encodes CSGEDSLGEQYV.

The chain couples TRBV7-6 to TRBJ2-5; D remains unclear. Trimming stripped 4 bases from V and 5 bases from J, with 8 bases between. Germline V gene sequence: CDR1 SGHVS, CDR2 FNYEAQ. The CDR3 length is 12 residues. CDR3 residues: CASSSTLETQYF. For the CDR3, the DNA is TGTGCCAGCAGCTCCACCCTGGAGACCCAGTACTTC.

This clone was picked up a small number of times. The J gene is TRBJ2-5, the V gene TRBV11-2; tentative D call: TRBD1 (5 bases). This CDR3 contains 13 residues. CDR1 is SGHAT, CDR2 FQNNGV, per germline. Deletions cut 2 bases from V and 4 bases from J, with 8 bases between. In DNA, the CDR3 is TGTGCCAGCAGCTTACAGGGTCGAGAGACCCAGTACTTC. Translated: CASSLQGRETQYF.

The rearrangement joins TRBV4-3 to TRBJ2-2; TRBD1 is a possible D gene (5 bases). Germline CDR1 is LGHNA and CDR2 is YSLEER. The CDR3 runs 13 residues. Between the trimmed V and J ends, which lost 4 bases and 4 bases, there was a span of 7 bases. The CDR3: CASSRGVTGELFF. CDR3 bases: TGCGCCAGCAGCCGGGGCGTCACCGGGGAGCTGTTTTTT.

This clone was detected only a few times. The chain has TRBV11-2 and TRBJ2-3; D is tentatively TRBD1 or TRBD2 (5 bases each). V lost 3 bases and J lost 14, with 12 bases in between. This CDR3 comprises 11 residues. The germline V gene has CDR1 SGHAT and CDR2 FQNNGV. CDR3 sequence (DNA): TGTGCCAGCAGCTTCCCGGGGACGACGTATTTT. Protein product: CASSFPGTTYF.

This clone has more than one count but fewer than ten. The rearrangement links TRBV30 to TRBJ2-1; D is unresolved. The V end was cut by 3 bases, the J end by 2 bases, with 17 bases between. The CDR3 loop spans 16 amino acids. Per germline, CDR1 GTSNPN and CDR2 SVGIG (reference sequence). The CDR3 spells CAWRPSMAPPYNEQFF. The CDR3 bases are TGTGCCTGGAGGCCGAGTATGGCCCCCCCCTACAATGAGCAGTTCTTC.

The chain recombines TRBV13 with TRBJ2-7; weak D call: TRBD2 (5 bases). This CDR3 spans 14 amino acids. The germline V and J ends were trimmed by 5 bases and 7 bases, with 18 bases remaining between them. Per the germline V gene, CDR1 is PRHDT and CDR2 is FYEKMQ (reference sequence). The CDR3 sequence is CASSPRALPGEQYF. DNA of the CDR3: TGTGCCAGCAGCCCCCGGGCCCTACCGGGGGAGCAGTACTTC.

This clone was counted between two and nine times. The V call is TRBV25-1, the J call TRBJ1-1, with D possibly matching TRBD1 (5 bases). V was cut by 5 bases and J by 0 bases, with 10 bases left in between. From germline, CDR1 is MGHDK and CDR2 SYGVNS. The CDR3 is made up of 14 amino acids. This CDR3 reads CASSSQGVNTEAFF. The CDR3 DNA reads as TGTGCCAGCAGTTCGCAGGGCGTGAACACTGAAGCTTTCTTT. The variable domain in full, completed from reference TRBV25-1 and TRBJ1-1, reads EADIYQTPRYLVIGTGKKITLECSQTMGHDKMYWYQQDPGMELHLIHYSYGVNSTEKGDLSSESTVSRIRTEHFPLTLESARPSHTSQYLCASSSQGVNTEAFFGQGTRLTVV.

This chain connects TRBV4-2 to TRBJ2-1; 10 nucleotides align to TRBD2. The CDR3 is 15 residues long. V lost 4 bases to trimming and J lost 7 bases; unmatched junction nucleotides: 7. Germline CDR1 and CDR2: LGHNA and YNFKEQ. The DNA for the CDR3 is TGTGCCAGCAGCCTTTCACTAGCGGGATTTAATGAGCAGTTCTTC. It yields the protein CASSLSLAGFNEQFF.

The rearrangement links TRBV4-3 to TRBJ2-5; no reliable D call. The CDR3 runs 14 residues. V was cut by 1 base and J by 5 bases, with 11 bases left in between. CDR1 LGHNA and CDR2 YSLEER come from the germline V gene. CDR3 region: CASSQGFGVETQYF. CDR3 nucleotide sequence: TGCGCCAGCAGCCAAGGGTTTGGCGTGGAGACCCAGTACTTC.

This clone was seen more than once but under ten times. CDR3 in DNA: TGTGCCTGGAGCGCCGGGACATCAAGCTACGAGCAGTACTTC. Its protein product is CAWSAGTSSYEQYF. The chain employs TRBV30 and TRBJ2-7, with D tentatively TRBD1 (6 bases). Trimming took off 3 bases at V and 3 bases at J, with 15 bases between the two ends. The germline gives CDR1 GTSNPN, CDR2 SVGIG (reference sequence). CDR3 length: 14 amino acids.

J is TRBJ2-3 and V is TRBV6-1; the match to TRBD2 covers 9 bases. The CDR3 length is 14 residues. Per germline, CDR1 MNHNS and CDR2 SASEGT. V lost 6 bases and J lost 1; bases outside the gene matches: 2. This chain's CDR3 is CASSRTSGTDTQYF. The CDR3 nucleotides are TGTGCCAGCAGCCGGACTAGCGGCACAGATACGCAGTATTTT.

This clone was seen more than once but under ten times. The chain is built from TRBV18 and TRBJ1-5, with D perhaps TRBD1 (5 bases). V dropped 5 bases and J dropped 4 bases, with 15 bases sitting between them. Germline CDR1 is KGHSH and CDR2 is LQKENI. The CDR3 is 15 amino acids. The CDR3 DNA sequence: TGTGCCAGCTCATCGGACAAACCCCATAATCAGCCCCAGCATTTT. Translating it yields CASSSDKPHNQPQHF.

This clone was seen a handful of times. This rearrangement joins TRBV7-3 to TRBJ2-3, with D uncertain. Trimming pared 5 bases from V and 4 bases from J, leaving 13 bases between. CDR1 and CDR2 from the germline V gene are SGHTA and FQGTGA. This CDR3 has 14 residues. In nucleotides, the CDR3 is TGTGCCAGCAGCATTACCCGGGCCTCAGATACGCAGTATTTT. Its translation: CASSITRASDTQYF.

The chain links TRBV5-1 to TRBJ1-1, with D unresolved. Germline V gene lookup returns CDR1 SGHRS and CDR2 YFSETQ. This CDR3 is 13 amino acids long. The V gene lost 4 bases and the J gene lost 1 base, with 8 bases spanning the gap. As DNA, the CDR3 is TGCGCCAGCAGCAGGACGGGGAACACTGAAGCTTTCTTT. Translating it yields CASSRTGNTEAFF.